The rows below give T cell receptor beta chains drawn from one sample of a study of Graves' ophthalmopathy and Graves' hyperthyroidism. MiXCR, applied by TCRdb to the multiplex PCR reads, yields one record per CDR3 protein. The data hold about 740,000 distinct CDR3 sequences, with 40% observed a single time. The source material was peripheral blood. Every receptor here comes from an adult man with Graves' ophthalmopathy. Both conserved end residues are part of each CDR3. Fields, in order: CDR3 protein, CDR3 DNA, D gene, clone size, V gene, J gene, CDR3 length. The D gene is left open where the match is weak. Expanded clones get a size class; other rows say once, few or many, or leave the size out.

CDR3 protein: CAWSIARQGRAPLHF
CDR3 DNA: TGTGCCTGGAGTATCGCCCGCCAGGGCCGGGCACCCCTCCACTTT
D gene: -
clone size: -
V gene: TRBV30
J gene: TRBJ1-6
CDR3 length: 15

CDR3 protein: CASSLDGAHNQPQHF
CDR3 DNA: TGCGCCAGCAGCTTGGATGGAGCTCACAATCAGCCCCAGCATTTT
D gene: -
clone size: -
V gene: TRBV5-1
J gene: TRBJ1-5
CDR3 length: 15

CDR3 protein: CATSRASDASGYTF
CDR3 DNA: TGTGCCACCAGCAGAGCGTCGGACGCTTCTGGCTACACCTTC
D gene: -
clone size: -
V gene: TRBV15
J gene: TRBJ1-2
CDR3 length: 14

CDR3 protein: CASSQDREVEKLFF
CDR3 DNA: TGTGCCAGCAGCCAAGACAGGGAGGTCGAAAAACTGTTTTTT
D gene: -
clone size: few
V gene: TRBV4-2
J gene: TRBJ1-4
CDR3 length: 14

CDR3 protein: CASSLTGGSRGETQYF
CDR3 DNA: TGTGCCAGCAGCTTAACAGGCGGGAGTCGTGGAGAGACCCAGTACTTC
D gene: TRBD2
clone size: -
V gene: TRBV7-8
J gene: TRBJ2-5
CDR3 length: 16

CDR3 protein: CASFDDLPGNTIYF
CDR3 DNA: TGTGCCAGCTTTGACGATCTTCCCGGAAACACCATATATTTT
D gene: -
clone size: -
V gene: TRBV25-1
J gene: TRBJ1-3
CDR3 length: 14

CDR3 protein: CSAGPPGLAGVAQYF
CDR3 DNA: TGCAGTGCTGGACCACCGGGACTAGCGGGAGTAGCCCAGTACTTC
D gene: TRBD2
clone size: many
V gene: TRBV20-1
J gene: TRBJ2-5
CDR3 length: 15

CDR3 protein: CASRAGAPGTGELFF
CDR3 DNA: TGTGCCAGTAGAGCGGGGGCCCCGGGCACCGGGGAGCTGTTTTTT
D gene: TRBD2
clone size: -
V gene: TRBV19
J gene: TRBJ2-2
CDR3 length: 15

CDR3 protein: CASSRTGEWETQYF
CDR3 DNA: TGTGCCAGCAGTAGAACAGGGGAGTGGGAGACCCAGTACTTC
D gene: TRBD1
clone size: -
V gene: TRBV25-1
J gene: TRBJ2-5
CDR3 length: 14

CDR3 protein: CASKMTGGSTNEKLFF
CDR3 DNA: TGTGCCAGCAAAATGACAGGGGGCTCAACTAATGAAAAACTGTTTTTT
D gene: TRBD1
clone size: few
V gene: TRBV12-3/TRBV12-4
J gene: TRBJ1-4
CDR3 length: 16

CDR3 protein: CASSPQGADETQYF
CDR3 DNA: TGTGCCAGCAGCCCACAGGGGGCCGATGAGACCCAGTACTTC
D gene: TRBD1
clone size: -
V gene: TRBV6-5
J gene: TRBJ2-5
CDR3 length: 14

CDR3 protein: CASSSQQGIGYEQYF
CDR3 DNA: TGTGCCAGCAGCTCCCAACAGGGAATCGGTTACGAGCAGTACTTC
D gene: -
clone size: -
V gene: TRBV11-1
J gene: TRBJ2-7
CDR3 length: 15

CDR3 protein: CASRRDRTGGRATSYEQYF
CDR3 DNA: TGTGCCAGCAGACGTGACCGGACAGGGGGACGGGCGACTTCCTACGAGCAGTACTTC
D gene: TRBD1
clone size: -
V gene: TRBV12-3/TRBV12-4
J gene: TRBJ2-7
CDR3 length: 19

CDR3 protein: CSARDPSGETYEQYF
CDR3 DNA: TGCAGTGCTAGAGATCCTAGCGGGGAGACCTACGAGCAGTACTTC
D gene: TRBD2
clone size: few
V gene: TRBV20-1
J gene: TRBJ2-7
CDR3 length: 15

CDR3 protein: CASSLRTGGWYEQYF
CDR3 DNA: TGTGCCAGCAGCCTCCGGACAGGGGGCTGGTACGAGCAGTACTTC
D gene: TRBD1
clone size: once
V gene: TRBV7-9
J gene: TRBJ2-7
CDR3 length: 15

CDR3 protein: CSVRDRVDQPQHF
CDR3 DNA: TGCAGCGTTCGCGACAGGGTGGATCAGCCCCAGCATTTT
D gene: TRBD1
clone size: many
V gene: TRBV29-1
J gene: TRBJ1-5
CDR3 length: 13

CDR3 protein: CASSPLAGDKRETQYF
CDR3 DNA: TGTGCCAGCAGTCCCCTAGCGGGGGACAAAAGAGAGACCCAGTACTTC
D gene: TRBD2
clone size: few
V gene: TRBV7-9
J gene: TRBJ2-5
CDR3 length: 16

CDR3 protein: CASSERTGREQYF
CDR3 DNA: TGCGCCAGCAGTGAGAGGACCGGAAGGGAGCAGTACTTC
D gene: -
clone size: few
V gene: TRBV10-2
J gene: TRBJ2-7
CDR3 length: 13

CDR3 protein: CAISGDRQRDYGYTF
CDR3 DNA: TGTGCCATCAGTGGGGACAGGCAAAGGGACTATGGCTACACCTTC
D gene: TRBD1
clone size: many
V gene: TRBV10-3
J gene: TRBJ1-2
CDR3 length: 15

CDR3 protein: CASTRVEYGYTF
CDR3 DNA: TGTGCCAGCACCCGTGTGGAATATGGCTACACCTTC
D gene: -
clone size: -
V gene: TRBV2
J gene: TRBJ1-2
CDR3 length: 12

CDR3 protein: CSVREVMGDTQYF
CDR3 DNA: TGCAGCGTCCGGGAGGTAATGGGCGATACGCAGTATTTT
D gene: TRBD2
clone size: few
V gene: TRBV29-1
J gene: TRBJ2-3
CDR3 length: 13

CDR3 protein: CASSYTATGELFF
CDR3 DNA: TGTGCCAGCAGTTACACAGCCACCGGGGAGCTGTTTTTT
D gene: -
clone size: -
V gene: TRBV12-3/TRBV12-4
J gene: TRBJ2-2
CDR3 length: 13

CDR3 protein: CASSGRMGQETQYF
CDR3 DNA: TGTGCCAGCAGTGGCCGGATGGGGCAAGAGACCCAGTACTTC
D gene: -
clone size: -
V gene: TRBV6-1
J gene: TRBJ2-5
CDR3 length: 14

CDR3 protein: CSAQAEGHDEQYF
CDR3 DNA: TGCAGTGCCCAGGCGGAGGGACACGACGAGCAGTACTTC
D gene: -
clone size: few
V gene: TRBV20-1
J gene: TRBJ2-7
CDR3 length: 13

CDR3 protein: CASSPRTGATGELFF
CDR3 DNA: TGTGCCAGCAGCCCACGGACAGGAGCCACCGGGGAGCTGTTTTTT
D gene: TRBD1
clone size: -
V gene: TRBV7-2
J gene: TRBJ2-2
CDR3 length: 15